This TCR beta chain was identified in a study of identical twins. Study findings and constraints: Clonotypes of the beta chain that were abundant in cord blood carried fewer insertions (memory repertoires showed none).

Healthy Caucasians supplied all donations. CDR1 is ENHRY and CDR2 is SYGVKD in the germline V gene. The CDR3 has 14 residues. V was pared by 6 bases and J by 2 bases, with 6 bases of the junction left unmatched. As regards this clonotype: Antigen: not known.

A universal primer binding site was introduced by template switching. The final cDNA contained unique molecular identifiers. Each CDR3 protein is one row after TCRdb ran MiXCR on the 5' RACE reads. This table holds hundreds of thousands of distinct CDR3 sequences, approximately 20% found once. These same data were also listed under a study on yellow fever vaccine responses in identical twins.

This sequence originates from a woman younger than 30 in good health. This chain uses TRBV10-3 with TRBJ2-7, with 8 bases matching TRBD1. Sequences were obtained from CD4+ T cells sorted from blood. The CDR3 nucleotides read TGTGCCATCAGGTCGGACAGGGCGGCCTACGAGCAGTACTTC. Its translation is CAIRSDRAAYEQYF.